This TCR beta chain was retrieved from a study of blood T cell repertoires in COVID-19. Study details: T cells, B-cell-depleted T cells, or PBMCs supplied cDNA or gDNA.

Libraries were prepared by immunoSEQ multiplex PCR; TCRdb keeps only in-frame clonotypes and omits some of them. This table holds 150,000 to 200,000 clones, roughly nine tenths found once. Enrolled during active infection, Seattle patients were then followed longitudinally. Germline CDR1 and CDR2: GTSNPN and SVGIG (reference sequence). The CDR3 extends over 12 amino acids. V was trimmed by 2 bases and J by 3 bases, leaving 8 bases between them. The rearrangement links TRBV30 to TRBJ2-7; TRBD2 might be the D (5 bases). Sequencing used peripheral blood. The receptor was isolated from a woman between 55 and 75 years old with COVID-19, enrolled during active disease. The CDR3 nucleotides read TGTGCCTGGAGTTCGGAGGACTACGAGCAGTACTTC. This codes for CAWSSEDYEQYF.